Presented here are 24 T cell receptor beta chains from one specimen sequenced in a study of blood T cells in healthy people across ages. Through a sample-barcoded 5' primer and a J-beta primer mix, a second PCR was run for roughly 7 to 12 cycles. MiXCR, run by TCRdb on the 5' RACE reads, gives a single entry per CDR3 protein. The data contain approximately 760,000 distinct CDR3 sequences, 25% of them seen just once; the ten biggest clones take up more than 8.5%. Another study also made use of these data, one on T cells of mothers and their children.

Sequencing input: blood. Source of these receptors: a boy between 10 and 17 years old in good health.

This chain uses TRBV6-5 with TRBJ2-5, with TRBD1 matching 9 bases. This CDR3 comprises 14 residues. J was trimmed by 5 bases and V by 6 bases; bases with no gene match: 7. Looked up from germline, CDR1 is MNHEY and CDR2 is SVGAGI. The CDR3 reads CASRADRGRETQYF. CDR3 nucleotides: TGTGCCAGCAGAGCGGACAGGGGAAGGGAGACCCAGTACTTC.

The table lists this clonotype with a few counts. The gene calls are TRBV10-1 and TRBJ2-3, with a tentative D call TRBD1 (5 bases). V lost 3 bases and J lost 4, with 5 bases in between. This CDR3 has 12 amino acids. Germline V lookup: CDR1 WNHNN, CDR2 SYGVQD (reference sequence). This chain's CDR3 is CASSDRADTQYF. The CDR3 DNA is TGCGCCAGCAGTGACAGGGCAGATACGCAGTATTTT.

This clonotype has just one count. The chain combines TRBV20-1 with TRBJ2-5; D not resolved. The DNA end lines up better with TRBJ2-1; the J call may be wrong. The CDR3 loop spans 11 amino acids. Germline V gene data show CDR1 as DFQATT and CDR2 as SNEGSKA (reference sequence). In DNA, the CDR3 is TGCAGTGCTATGATCGTGGATGAGCAGTTCTTC. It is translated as CSAMIVDEQFF.

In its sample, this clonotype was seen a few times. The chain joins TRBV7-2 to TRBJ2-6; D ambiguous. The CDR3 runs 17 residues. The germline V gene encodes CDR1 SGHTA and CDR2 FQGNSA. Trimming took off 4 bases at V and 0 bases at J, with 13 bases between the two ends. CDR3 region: CASSSWAVASGANVLTF. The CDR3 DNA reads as TGTGCCAGCAGCTCCTGGGCGGTAGCCTCTGGGGCCAACGTCCTGACTTTC.

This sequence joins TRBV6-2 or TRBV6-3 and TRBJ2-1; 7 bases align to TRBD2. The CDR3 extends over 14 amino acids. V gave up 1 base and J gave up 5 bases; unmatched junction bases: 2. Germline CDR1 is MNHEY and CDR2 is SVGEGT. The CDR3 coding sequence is TGTGCCAGCAGTTACTGGCGGGAGCACAATGAGCAGTTCTTC. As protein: CASSYWREHNEQFF.

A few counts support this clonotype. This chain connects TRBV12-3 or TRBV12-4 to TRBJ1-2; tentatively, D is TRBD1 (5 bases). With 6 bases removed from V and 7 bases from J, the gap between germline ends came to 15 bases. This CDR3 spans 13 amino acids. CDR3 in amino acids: CASSQNPGLGYTF. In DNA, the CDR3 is TGTGCCAGCAGCCAAAATCCAGGGCTTGGCTACACCTTC.

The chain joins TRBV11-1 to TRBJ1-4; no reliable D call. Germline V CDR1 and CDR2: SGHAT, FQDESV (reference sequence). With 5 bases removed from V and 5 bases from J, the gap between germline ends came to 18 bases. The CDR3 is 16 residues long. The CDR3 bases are TGTGCCAGCAGCCGCGCCGAGGGCAGCCTCAATGAAAAACTGTTTTTT. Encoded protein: CASSRAEGSLNEKLFF.

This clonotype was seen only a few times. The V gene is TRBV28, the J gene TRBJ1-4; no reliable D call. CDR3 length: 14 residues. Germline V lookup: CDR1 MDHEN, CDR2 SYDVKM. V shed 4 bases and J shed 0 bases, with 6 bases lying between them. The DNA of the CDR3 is TGTGCCAGCAGTTGGGCTGCAACTAATGAAAAACTGTTTTTT. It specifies CASSWAATNEKLFF.

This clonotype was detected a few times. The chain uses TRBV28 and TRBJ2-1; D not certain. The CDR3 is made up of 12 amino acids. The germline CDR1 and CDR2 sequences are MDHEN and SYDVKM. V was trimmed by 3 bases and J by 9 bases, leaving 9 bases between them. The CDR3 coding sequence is TGTGCCAGCAGTTTTGTTTCGGGTGAGCAGTTCTTC. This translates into CASSFVSGEQFF.

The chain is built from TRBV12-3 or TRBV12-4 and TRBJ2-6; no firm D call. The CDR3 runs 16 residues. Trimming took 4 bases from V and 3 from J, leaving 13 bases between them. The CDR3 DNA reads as TGTGCCAGCAGTTCTACTACGGAGCATGGGGCCAACGTCCTGACTTTC. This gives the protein CASSSTTEHGANVLTF.

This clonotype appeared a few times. The DNA for the CDR3 is TGTGCCAGCAGCAAGCATGAGCCCCAGCATTTT. Translation gives CASSKHEPQHF. The chain has TRBV28 and TRBJ1-5; D unresolved. Germline V gives CDR1 MDHEN, CDR2 SYDVKM. Trimming removed 6 bases at V and 8 bases at J, with 8 bases between. The CDR3 contains 11 residues.

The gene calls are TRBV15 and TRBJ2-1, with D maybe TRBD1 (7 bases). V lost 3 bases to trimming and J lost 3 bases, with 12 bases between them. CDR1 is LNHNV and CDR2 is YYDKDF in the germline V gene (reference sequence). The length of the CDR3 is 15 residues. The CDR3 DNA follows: TGTGCCACCAGCAGTGCGGGACAGAACTACAATGAGCAGTTCTTC. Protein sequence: CATSSAGQNYNEQFF. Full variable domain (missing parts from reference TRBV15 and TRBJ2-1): DAMVIQNPRYQVTQFGKPVTLSCSQTLNHNVMYWYQQKSSQAPKLLFHYYDKDFNNEADTPDNFQSRRPNTSFCFLDIRSPGLGDTAMYLCATSSAGQNYNEQFFGPGTRLTVL.

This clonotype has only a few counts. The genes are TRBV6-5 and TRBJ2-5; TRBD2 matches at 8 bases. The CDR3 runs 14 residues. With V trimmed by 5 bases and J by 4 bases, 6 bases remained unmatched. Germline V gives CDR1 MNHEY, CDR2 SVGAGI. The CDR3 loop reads CASSDWTSRETQYF. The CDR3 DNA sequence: TGTGCCAGCAGTGACTGGACTAGCAGAGAGACCCAGTACTTC.

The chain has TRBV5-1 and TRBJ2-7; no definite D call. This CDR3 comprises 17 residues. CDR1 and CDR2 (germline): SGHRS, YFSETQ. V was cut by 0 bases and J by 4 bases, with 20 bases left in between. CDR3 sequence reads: CASSLALRAPKDYEQYF. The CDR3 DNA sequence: TGCGCCAGCAGCTTGGCTCTCCGGGCCCCCAAGGATTACGAGCAGTACTTC.

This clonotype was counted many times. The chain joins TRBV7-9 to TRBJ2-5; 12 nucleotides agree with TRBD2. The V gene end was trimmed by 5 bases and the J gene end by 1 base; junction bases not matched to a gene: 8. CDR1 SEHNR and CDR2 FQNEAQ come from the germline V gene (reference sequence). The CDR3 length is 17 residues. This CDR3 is CASSPPGLAGSQETQYF. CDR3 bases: TGTGCCAGCAGCCCGCCTGGACTAGCGGGGAGCCAAGAGACCCAGTACTTC.

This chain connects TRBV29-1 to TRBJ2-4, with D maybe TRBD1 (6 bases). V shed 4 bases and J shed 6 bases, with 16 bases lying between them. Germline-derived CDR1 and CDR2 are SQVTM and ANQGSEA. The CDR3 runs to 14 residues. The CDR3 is CSVGGGFGGNIQYF. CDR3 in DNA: TGCAGCGTTGGAGGGGGTTTTGGGGGAAACATTCAGTACTTC.

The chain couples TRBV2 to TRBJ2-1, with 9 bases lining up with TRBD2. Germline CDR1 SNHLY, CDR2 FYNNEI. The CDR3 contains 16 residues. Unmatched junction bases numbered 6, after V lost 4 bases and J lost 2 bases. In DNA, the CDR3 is TGTGCCAGCAGTGCCGGGCGGGAGGGTCCCTACAATGAGCAGTTCTTC. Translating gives CASSAGREGPYNEQFF.

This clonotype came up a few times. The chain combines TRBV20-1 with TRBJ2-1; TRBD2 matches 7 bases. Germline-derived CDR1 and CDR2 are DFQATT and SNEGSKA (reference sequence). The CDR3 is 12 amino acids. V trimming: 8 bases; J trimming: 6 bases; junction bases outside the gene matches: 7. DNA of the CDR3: TGCAGTCGTCTGACTAGCAGCAATGAGCAGTTCTTC. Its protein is CSRLTSSNEQFF.

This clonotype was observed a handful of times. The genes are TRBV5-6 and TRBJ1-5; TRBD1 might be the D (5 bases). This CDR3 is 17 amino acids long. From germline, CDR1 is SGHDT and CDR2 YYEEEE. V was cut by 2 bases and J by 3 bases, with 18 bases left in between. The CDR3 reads CASSLSFLEGINQPQHF. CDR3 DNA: TGTGCCAGCAGCTTAAGCTTTTTAGAGGGGATCAATCAGCCCCAGCATTTT.

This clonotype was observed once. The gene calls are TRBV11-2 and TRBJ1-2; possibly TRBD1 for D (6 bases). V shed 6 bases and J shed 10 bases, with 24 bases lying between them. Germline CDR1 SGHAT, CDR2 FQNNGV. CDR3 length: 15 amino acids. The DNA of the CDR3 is TGTGCCAGCAGACCCGTGGGGGACACAGGGAAGTACTACACCTTC. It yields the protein CASRPVGDTGKYYTF.

The CDR3 loop reads CASSAAGANVLTF. In DNA form, the CDR3 reads TGTGCCAGCAGCGCGGCTGGGGCCAACGTCCTGACTTTC. The chain links TRBV7-9 to TRBJ2-6, with D unclear. CDR1 and CDR2 (germline): SEHNR, FQNEAQ (reference sequence). The CDR3 consists of 13 residues. The ends were cut back, 5 bases at V and 2 bases at J, with 4 bases in the middle.

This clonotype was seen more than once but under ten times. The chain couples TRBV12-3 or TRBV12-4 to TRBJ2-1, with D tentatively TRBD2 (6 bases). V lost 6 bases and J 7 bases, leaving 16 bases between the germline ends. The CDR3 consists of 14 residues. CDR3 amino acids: CASSLTGGRNEQFF. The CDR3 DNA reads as TGTGCCAGCAGCCTCACCGGGGGAAGGAATGAGCAGTTCTTC.

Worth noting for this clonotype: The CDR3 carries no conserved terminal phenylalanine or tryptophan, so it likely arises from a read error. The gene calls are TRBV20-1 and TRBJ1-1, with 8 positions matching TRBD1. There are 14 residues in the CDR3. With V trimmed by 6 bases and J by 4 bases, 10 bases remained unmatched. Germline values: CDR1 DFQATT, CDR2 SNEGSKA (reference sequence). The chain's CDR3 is CSAGGGQVGTEAFL. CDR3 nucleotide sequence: TGCAGTGCGGGGGGGGGACAGGTTGGCACTGAAGCTTTCCTT.

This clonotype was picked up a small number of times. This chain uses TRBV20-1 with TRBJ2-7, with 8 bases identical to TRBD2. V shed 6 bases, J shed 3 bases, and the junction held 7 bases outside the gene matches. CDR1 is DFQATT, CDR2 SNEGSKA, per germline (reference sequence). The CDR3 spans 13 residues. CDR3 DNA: TGCAGTGCGAGGGAACTAGCGGTCTACGAGCAGTACTTC. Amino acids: CSARELAVYEQYF.